Detailed here is one T cell receptor (beta chain). The time point is: pre-sensitization, week 0. As for treatment: therapeutic diphenylcyclopropenone sensitization with weekly scalp DPC. This record comes from a study of human T cells and chemical hapten exposure. Study in general: Throughout a study of approximately 5 months, patients underwent weekly scalp administration of diphenylcyclopropenone doses. Per-sample variation in TCR yield stemmed mainly from small pooled library volume differences.

The library tagged individual cDNA molecules with unique molecular identifiers. Each CDR3 protein gets one entry after TCRdb re-called the RACE reads with MiXCR. The profile shows more than 250,000 distinct CDR3 sequences, 8.6% of them singletons. Germline-derived CDR1 and CDR2 are SEHNR and FQNEAQ (reference sequence). This CDR3 comprises 14 residues. With 3 bases removed from V and 4 bases from J, the gap between germline ends came to 12 bases. This chain uses TRBV7-9 with TRBJ2-5, with TRBD2 as a possible D gene (5 bases). Sequencing used whole blood, obtained in connection with sensitization to the hapten diphenylcyclopropenone (DPC). The source is a woman aged 40 to 55 with alopecia areata. Some clones in this sample may be carry-over from other donors' samples. CDR3 amino acids: CASSFSGVGETQYF. The CDR3 region has the DNA TGTGCCAGCAGCTTTTCCGGGGTAGGAGAGACCCAGTACTTC.